These T cell receptor beta chains were read from a single sample in a study of vaccination effects on CD4 cells after COVID-19. Their antigen targets remain unknown. Measured with immunoSEQ multiplex PCR; TCRdb has only the in-frame clones, and not every one. The sample consists of 50,000 to 75,000 clones, more than 80% of them appearing once. The specimen was CD4+ T cells from PBMCs cultured with HCoV-229E spike peptides, collected before COVID-19 vaccination. The receptors originated from a human donor who received a COVID-19 vaccine. The CDR3 runs from the conserved cysteine through the conserved F or W. D genes are given only for firm matches. A clone size is listed for some rows: how often the clone was seen (once, few, many), or a class if it is expanded.

size: -; V: TRBV7-2; D: -; J: TRBJ1-6; CDR3: CASSLVAQGSEYSPLHF; DNA: TGTGCCAGCAGCTTAGTAGCACAGGGTAGTGAGTATTCACCCCTCCACTTT
size: -; V: TRBV6-5; D: -; J: TRBJ2-3; CDR3: CASRGPAGTQYF; DNA: TGTGCCAGCAGGGGACCTGCAGGTACGCAGTATTTT
size: -; V: TRBV6-5; D: -; J: TRBJ2-2; CDR3: CASSTAGAWELFF; DNA: TGTGCCAGCAGTACGGCCGGGGCGTGGGAGCTGTTTTTT
size: -; V: TRBV4-1; D: TRBD2; J: TRBJ2-3; CDR3: CASRPEVSGGGTDTQYF; DNA: TGCGCCAGCAGACCCGAGGTTAGCGGGGGGGGTACAGATACGCAGTATTTT
size: -; V: TRBV20-1; D: -; J: TRBJ2-3; CDR3: CSSTTEDTQYF; DNA: TGCAGTTCAACGACAGAAGATACGCAGTATTTT
size: -; V: TRBV19; D: TRBD1; J: TRBJ1-2; CDR3: CASGDRGRGYGYTF; DNA: TGTGCCAGTGGTGACAGGGGGCGAGGTTATGGCTACACCTTC
size: -; V: TRBV2; D: -; J: TRBJ1-1; CDR3: CASSEELGASNTEAFF; DNA: TGTGCCAGCAGTGAAGAGTTGGGAGCGTCGAACACTGAAGCTTTCTTT
size: -; V: TRBV24-1; D: TRBD1; J: TRBJ2-3; CDR3: CATADPGQGSDTQYF; DNA: TGTGCCACCGCGGATCCGGGACAGGGTTCAGATACGCAGTATTTT
size: -; V: TRBV27; D: TRBD1; J: TRBJ1-2; CDR3: CASSLGTGGYGYTF; DNA: TGTGCCAGCAGTTTAGGGACAGGGGGCTATGGCTACACCTTC
size: -; V: TRBV5-8; D: -; J: TRBJ2-1; CDR3: CASPWGWGKVVYNEQFF; DNA: TGTGCCAGCCCCTGGGGGTGGGGGAAAGTTGTCTACAATGAGCAGTTCTTC
size: -; V: TRBV6-5; D: TRBD1; J: TRBJ1-1; CDR3: CASSYVRGRGTEAFF; DNA: TGTGCCAGCAGTTACGTCAGGGGGCGCGGAACTGAAGCTTTCTTT
size: -; V: TRBV7-9; D: -; J: TRBJ2-1; CDR3: CASSLANYNEQFF; DNA: TGTGCCAGCAGCTTAGCAAACTACAATGAGCAGTTCTTC
size: -; V: TRBV10-3; D: -; J: TRBJ2-2; CDR3: CAISEDAGELFF; DNA: TGTGCCATCAGTGAGGACGCCGGGGAGCTGTTTTTT
size: -; V: TRBV7-9; D: -; J: TRBJ1-5; CDR3: CASSRGEGVGNQPQHF; DNA: TGTGCCAGCAGCCGGGGGGAGGGGGTTGGCAATCAGCCCCAGCATTTT
size: -; V: TRBV2; D: -; J: TRBJ2-1; CDR3: CASSGHNEQFF; DNA: TGTGCCAGCAGTGGTCACAATGAGCAGTTCTTC
size: -; V: TRBV29-1; D: -; J: TRBJ2-3; CDR3: CSVDIAGADTQYF; DNA: TGCAGCGTTGATATCGCAGGGGCAGATACGCAGTATTTT
size: -; V: TRBV24-1; D: -; J: TRBJ1-4; CDR3: CATSEAGTEKLFF; DNA: TGTGCCACCAGTGAAGCAGGGACAGAAAAACTGTTTTTT
size: -; V: TRBV19; D: -; J: TRBJ2-3; CDR3: CASSRSPFPDTQYF; DNA: TGTGCCAGTAGTCGTAGTCCCTTCCCCGATACGCAGTATTTT
size: -; V: TRBV24-1; D: -; J: TRBJ2-4; CDR3: CATSSSLAKNIQYF; DNA: TGTGCCACCAGTAGTTCCTTAGCCAAAAACATTCAGTACTTC
size: once; V: TRBV10-1; D: -; J: TRBJ1-5; CDR3: CASSRDSNQPQHF; DNA: TGCGCCAGCAGCCGGGACTCCAATCAGCCCCAGCATTTT
size: few; V: TRBV29-1; D: -; J: TRBJ1-2; CDR3: CSVEGHRNYGYTF; DNA: TGCAGCGTTGAAGGGCACCGTAACTATGGCTACACCTTC
size: -; V: TRBV18; D: -; J: TRBJ1-1; CDR3: CASSPSVRARTEAFF; DNA: TGTGCCAGCTCACCATCTGTCAGGGCGAGGACTGAAGCTTTCTTT
size: once; V: TRBV21-1; D: -; J: TRBJ2-3; CDR3: CASSKGRGGGTDTQYF; DNA: TGTGCCAGCAGCAAAGGGCGGGGGGGCGGCACAGATACGCAGTATTTT
size: -; V: TRBV10-3; D: -; J: TRBJ1-6; CDR3: CAISESEGGNSPLHF; DNA: TGTGCCATCAGTGAGTCTGAAGGGGGTAATTCACCCCTCCACTTT
size: -; V: TRBV6-5; D: -; J: TRBJ1-2; CDR3: CASSQGFGYTF; DNA: TGTGCCAGCAGCCAAGGGTTTGGCTACACCTTC
size: -; V: TRBV2; D: TRBD1; J: TRBJ1-1; CDR3: CASSGTGTGGTEAFF; DNA: TGTGCCAGCAGCGGAACCGGGACAGGCGGCACTGAAGCTTTCTTT
size: once; V: TRBV7-2; D: -; J: TRBJ2-1; CDR3: CASSLANEQFF; DNA: TGTGCCAGCAGCTTGGCCAATGAGCAGTTCTTC
size: -; V: TRBV7-2; D: -; J: TRBJ2-3; CDR3: CASSLLAFDTQYF; DNA: TGTGCCAGCAGCTTACTCGCTTTCGATACGCAGTATTTT
size: -; V: TRBV5-1; D: TRBD2; J: TRBJ2-2; CDR3: CASSSSFGGGDGELFF; DNA: TGCGCCAGCAGCTCCTCCTTCGGTGGGGGGGACGGGGAGCTGTTTTTT
size: -; V: TRBV5-1; D: -; J: TRBJ1-1; CDR3: CASSLDGQMNTEAFF; DNA: TGCGCCAGCAGTCTCGACGGACAGATGAACACTGAAGCTTTCTTT
size: -; V: TRBV19; D: -; J: TRBJ2-1; CDR3: CASSIDSVRNEQFF; DNA: TGTGCCAGTAGTATAGATTCGGTTCGCAATGAGCAGTTCTTC
size: once; V: TRBV10-1; D: -; J: TRBJ2-6; CDR3: CASSLDSGANVLTF; DNA: TGCGCCAGCAGTCTTGACTCTGGGGCCAACGTCCTGACTTTC
size: -; V: TRBV6-5; D: -; J: TRBJ1-2; CDR3: CASSRRRDNYGYTF; DNA: TGTGCCAGCAGTCGCCGACGGGACAACTATGGCTACACCTTC
size: -; V: TRBV5-6; D: -; J: TRBJ2-1; CDR3: CASMGTYNEQFF; DNA: TGTGCCAGCATGGGGACCTACAATGAGCAGTTCTTC
size: once; V: TRBV4-2; D: -; J: TRBJ2-2; CDR3: CASSQDPGMNTGELFF; DNA: TGTGCCAGCAGCCAAGATCCTGGCATGAACACCGGGGAGCTGTTTTTT
size: -; V: TRBV30; D: -; J: TRBJ1-6; CDR3: CAWSVASGSPLHF; DNA: TGTGCCTGGAGTGTTGCGTCCGGCTCACCCCTCCACTTT
size: -; V: TRBV28; D: -; J: TRBJ1-2; CDR3: CASSPSGVANYGYTF; DNA: TGTGCCAGCAGCCCCTCAGGGGTAGCGAACTATGGCTACACCTTC
size: -; V: TRBV24-1; D: -; J: TRBJ1-6; CDR3: CATSDRGARNSPLHF; DNA: TGTGCCACCAGCGATCGGGGGGCGAGAAATTCACCCCTCCACTTT
size: few; V: TRBV24-1; D: -; J: TRBJ2-5; CDR3: CATSDYQETQYF; DNA: TGTGCCACCAGTGACTACCAAGAGACCCAGTACTTC
size: few; V: TRBV6-5; D: -; J: TRBJ2-3; CDR3: CASSSAGVRGDTQYF; DNA: TGTGCCAGCAGTTCCGCCGGGGTCCGGGGAGATACGCAGTATTTT
size: -; V: TRBV28; D: -; J: TRBJ2-1; CDR3: CASSLRLGEQFF; DNA: TGTGCCAGCAGTTTACGACTGGGTGAGCAGTTCTTC
size: few; V: TRBV2; D: TRBD1; J: TRBJ1-1; CDR3: CASNLDRASNTEAFF; DNA: TGTGCCAGCAACCTCGACAGGGCTTCGAACACTGAAGCTTTCTTT
size: -; V: TRBV3-1/TRBV3-2; D: -; J: TRBJ2-3; CDR3: CASSQEDSPCTTDTQYF; DNA: TGTGCCAGCAGCCAGGAAGACAGCCCCTGCACGACAGATACGCAGTATTTT
size: -; V: TRBV9; D: TRBD1; J: TRBJ1-1; CDR3: CASSVGDRDMNTEAFF; DNA: TGTGCCAGCAGCGTAGGGGACAGGGATATGAACACTGAAGCTTTCTTT
size: -; V: TRBV19; D: -; J: TRBJ2-5; CDR3: CASHRRRGETQYF; DNA: TGTGCCAGCCACAGGAGGAGAGGGGAGACCCAGTACTTC
size: -; V: TRBV18; D: -; J: TRBJ1-2; CDR3: CASSPGGAGVYGYTF; DNA: TGTGCCAGCTCACCAGGGGGCGCGGGTGTTTATGGCTACACCTTC
size: -; V: TRBV2; D: TRBD1; J: TRBJ2-2; CDR3: CASRQGARTGELFF; DNA: TGTGCCAGCAGGCAGGGGGCCCGGACCGGGGAGCTGTTTTTT
size: -; V: TRBV7-2; D: TRBD1; J: TRBJ1-2; CDR3: CASSRRTGANYGYTF; DNA: TGTGCCAGCAGCCGCCGGACAGGGGCTAACTATGGCTACACCTTC
size: -; V: TRBV11-3; D: TRBD1; J: TRBJ2-1; CDR3: CASSFGTGPGEQFF; DNA: TGTGCCAGCAGCTTCGGGACAGGGCCCGGTGAGCAGTTCTTC
size: -; V: TRBV7-2; D: -; J: TRBJ2-1; CDR3: CASSLSAQYNEQFF; DNA: TGTGCCAGCAGCTTATCCGCCCAGTACAATGAGCAGTTCTTC
size: -; V: TRBV18; D: -; J: TRBJ1-1; CDR3: CASSPPQPRNTEAFF; DNA: TGTGCCAGCTCACCACCTCAGCCTAGGAACACTGAAGCTTTCTTT
size: -; V: TRBV5-1; D: -; J: TRBJ1-2; CDR3: CASSFGNLEAYGYTF; DNA: TGCGCCAGCAGCTTCGGGAACTTGGAGGCCTATGGCTACACCTTC
size: -; V: TRBV9; D: TRBD2; J: TRBJ2-5; CDR3: CASSAYSGGKETQYF; DNA: TGTGCCAGCAGCGCTTATAGCGGGGGAAAAGAGACCCAGTACTTC
size: few; V: TRBV24-1; D: -; J: TRBJ2-1; CDR3: CATCGAGRYDEQFF; DNA: TGTGCCACCTGCGGGGCAGGGAGGTACGATGAGCAGTTCTTC